This TCR beta chain was recovered during a study of T cell repertoires in cytomegalovirus infection (dated by TCRdb to about 2019). Background on the whole study: The HLA type of each donor mattered for the analysis, because public TCR beta signatures pointed to carriage of CMV infection along with the matching HLA type.

With respect to this clonotype: The specificity of this receptor is unknown. Base qualities are not provided; no much larger clone lies one nucleotide away.

Summary of the overall study and its limitations: Cumulative frequency of public TCR beta family members discriminated carriers of CMV infection plus the relevant HLA type in this cohort and an independent roughly 340-donor cohort. The ex vivo response was dominated by HLA-C-restricted CMV-specific TCR beta clonotypes, which also provided the single most frequent clonotype in two of eight donors.

The CDR3 measures 12 amino acids from cysteine to phenylalanine. The read is trimmed to its CDR3 DNA, 36 bases read in frame from base 1. Per the germline V gene (reference sequence), GTSNPN is the CDR1 and SVGIG is the CDR2. The V end loses 0 bases and the J end loses 5 bases, and a stretch of 5 bases separates them. Sequenced on an Illumina HiSeq 1500. The public reads were reanalyzed by TCRdb: fastp trimming at Q25, MiXCR alignment, in-frame beta chains only. Each CDR3 protein appears once, grouped with its most common genes and DNA. Across this sample there are hundreds of thousands of distinct CDR3 sequences, with around a sixth seen only once. Roughly 8.7% of the sample belongs to the ten largest clones.

The rearranged segments are TRBV30 and TRBJ1-5; the D gene is not confidently resolved. This TCR derives from a human donor in good health (CMV status not recorded). Some clones in this sample may be carry-over from other donors' samples. Sequencing was done on a sample of PBMCs. The encoded CDR3 is CAWSVPYQPQHF. Here is the DNA: TGTGCCTGGAGTGTACCCTATCAGCCCCAGCATTTT.